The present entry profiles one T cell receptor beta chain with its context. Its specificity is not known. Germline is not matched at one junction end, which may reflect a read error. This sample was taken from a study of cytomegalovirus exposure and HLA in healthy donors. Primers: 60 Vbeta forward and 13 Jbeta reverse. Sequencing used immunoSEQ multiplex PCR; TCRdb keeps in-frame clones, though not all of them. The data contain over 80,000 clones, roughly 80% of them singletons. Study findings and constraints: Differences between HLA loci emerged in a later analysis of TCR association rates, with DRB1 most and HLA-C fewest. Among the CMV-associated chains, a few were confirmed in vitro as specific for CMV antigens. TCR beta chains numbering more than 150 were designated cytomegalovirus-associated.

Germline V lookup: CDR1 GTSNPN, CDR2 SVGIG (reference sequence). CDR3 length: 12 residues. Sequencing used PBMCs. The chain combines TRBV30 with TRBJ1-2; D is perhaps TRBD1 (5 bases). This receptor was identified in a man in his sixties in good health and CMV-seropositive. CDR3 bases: TGTGCTTGGACGGGGGGTGTCTATGGCTACACCTTC. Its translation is CAWTGGVYGYTF.